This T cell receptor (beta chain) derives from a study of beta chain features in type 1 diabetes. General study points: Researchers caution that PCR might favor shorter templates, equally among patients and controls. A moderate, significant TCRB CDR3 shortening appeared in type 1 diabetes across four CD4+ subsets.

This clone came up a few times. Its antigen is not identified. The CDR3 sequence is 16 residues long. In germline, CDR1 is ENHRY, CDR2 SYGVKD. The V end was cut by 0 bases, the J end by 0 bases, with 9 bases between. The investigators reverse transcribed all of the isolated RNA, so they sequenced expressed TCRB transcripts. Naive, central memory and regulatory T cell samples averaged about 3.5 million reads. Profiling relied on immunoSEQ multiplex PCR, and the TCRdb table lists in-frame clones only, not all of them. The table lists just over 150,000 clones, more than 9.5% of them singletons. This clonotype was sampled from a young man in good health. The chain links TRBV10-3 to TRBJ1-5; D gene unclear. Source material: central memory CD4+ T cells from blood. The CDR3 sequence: CAISESLTYSNQPQHF. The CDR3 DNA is TGTGCCATCAGTGAGTCGCTGACGTATAGCAATCAGCCCCAGCATTTT.